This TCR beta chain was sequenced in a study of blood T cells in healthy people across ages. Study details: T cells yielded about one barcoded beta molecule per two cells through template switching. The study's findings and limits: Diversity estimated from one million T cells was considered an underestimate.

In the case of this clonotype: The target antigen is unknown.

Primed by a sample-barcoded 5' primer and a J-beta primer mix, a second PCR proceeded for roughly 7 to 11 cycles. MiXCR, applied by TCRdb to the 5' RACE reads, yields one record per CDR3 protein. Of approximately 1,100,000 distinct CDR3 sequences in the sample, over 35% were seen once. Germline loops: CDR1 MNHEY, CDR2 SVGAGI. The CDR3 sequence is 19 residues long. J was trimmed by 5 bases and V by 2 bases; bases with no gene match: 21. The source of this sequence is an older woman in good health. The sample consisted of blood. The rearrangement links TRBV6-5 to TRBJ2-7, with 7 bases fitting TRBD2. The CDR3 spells CASSYPPVLSPSGSHEQYF. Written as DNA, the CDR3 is TGTGCCAGCAGTTACCCCCCTGTGCTATCTCCTAGCGGTTCCCACGAGCAGTACTTC.